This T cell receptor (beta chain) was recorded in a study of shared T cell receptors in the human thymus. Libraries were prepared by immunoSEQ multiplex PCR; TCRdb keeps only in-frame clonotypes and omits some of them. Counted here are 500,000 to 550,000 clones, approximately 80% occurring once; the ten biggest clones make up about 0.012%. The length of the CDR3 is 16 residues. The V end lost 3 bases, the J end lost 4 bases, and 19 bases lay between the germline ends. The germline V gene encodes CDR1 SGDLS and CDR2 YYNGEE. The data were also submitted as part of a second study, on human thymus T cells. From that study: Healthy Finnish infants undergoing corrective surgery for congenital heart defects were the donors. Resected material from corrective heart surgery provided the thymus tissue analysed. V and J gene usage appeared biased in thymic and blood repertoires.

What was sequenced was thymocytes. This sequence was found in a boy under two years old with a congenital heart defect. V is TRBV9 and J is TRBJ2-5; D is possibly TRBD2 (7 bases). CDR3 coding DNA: TGTGCCAGCAGCGCCAAGGGGGGCGGGAGAAGAGAGACCCAGTACTTC. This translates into CASSAKGGGRRETQYF.